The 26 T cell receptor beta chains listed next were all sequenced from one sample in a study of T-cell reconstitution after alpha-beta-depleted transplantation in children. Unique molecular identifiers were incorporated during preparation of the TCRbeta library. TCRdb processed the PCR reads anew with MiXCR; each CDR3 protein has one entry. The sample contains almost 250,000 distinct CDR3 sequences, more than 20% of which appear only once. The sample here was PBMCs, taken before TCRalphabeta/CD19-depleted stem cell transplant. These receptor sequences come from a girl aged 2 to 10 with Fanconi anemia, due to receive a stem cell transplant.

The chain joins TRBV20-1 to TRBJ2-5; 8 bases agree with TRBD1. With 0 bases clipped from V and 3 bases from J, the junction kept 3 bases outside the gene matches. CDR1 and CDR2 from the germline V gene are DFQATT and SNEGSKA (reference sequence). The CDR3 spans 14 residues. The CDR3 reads CSARDLDREETQYF. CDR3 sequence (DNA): TGCAGTGCTAGAGACCTGGACAGGGAAGAGACCCAGTACTTC.

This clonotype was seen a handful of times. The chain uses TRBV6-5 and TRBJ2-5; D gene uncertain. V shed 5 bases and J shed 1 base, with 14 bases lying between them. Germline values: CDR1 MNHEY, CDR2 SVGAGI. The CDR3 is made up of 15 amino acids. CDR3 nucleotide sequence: TGTGCCAGCAGTCACCCCACAGCTAGCCAAGAGACCCAGTACTTC. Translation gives CASSHPTASQETQYF.

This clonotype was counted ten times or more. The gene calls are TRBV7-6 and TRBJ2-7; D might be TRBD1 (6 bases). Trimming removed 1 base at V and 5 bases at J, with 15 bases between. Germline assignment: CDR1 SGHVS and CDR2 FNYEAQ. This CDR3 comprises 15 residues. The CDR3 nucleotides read TGTGCCAGCAGCTTAGTAGGGGGAAAGCGCGACGAGCAGTACTTC. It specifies CASSLVGGKRDEQYF.

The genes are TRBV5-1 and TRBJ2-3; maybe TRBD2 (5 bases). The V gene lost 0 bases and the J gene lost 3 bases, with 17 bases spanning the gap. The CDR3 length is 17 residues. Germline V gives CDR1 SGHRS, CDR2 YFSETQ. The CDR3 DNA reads TGCGCCAGCAGCTTGGTGTGGCGCCCGAGGACTACAGATACGCAGTATTTT. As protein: CASSLVWRPRTTDTQYF. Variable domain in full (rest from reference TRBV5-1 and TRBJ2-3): KAGVTQTPRYLIKTRGQQVTLSCSPISGHRSVSWYQQTPGQGLQFLFEYFSETQRNKGNFPGRFSGRQFSNSRSEMNVSTLELGDSALYLCASSLVWRPRTTDTQYFGPGTRLTVL.

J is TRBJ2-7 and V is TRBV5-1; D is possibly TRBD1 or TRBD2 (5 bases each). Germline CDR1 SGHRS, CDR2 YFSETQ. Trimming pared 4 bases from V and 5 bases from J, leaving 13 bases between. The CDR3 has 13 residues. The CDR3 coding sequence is TGCGCCAGCAGCACGGGACCGCCTGACGAGCAGTACTTC. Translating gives CASSTGPPDEQYF.

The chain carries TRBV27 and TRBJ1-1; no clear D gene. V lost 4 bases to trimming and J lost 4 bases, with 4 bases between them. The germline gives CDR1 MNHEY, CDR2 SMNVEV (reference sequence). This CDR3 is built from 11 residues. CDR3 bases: TGTGCCAGCAGTTGGGGCACTGAAGCTTTCTTT. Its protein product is CASSWGTEAFF.

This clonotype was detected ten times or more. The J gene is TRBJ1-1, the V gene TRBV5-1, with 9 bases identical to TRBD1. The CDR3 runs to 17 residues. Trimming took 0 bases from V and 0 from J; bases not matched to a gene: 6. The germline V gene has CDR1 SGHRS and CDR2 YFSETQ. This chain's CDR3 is CASSLDGTGIMNTEAFF. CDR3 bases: TGCGCCAGCAGCTTGGATGGGACAGGGATCATGAACACTGAAGCTTTCTTT.

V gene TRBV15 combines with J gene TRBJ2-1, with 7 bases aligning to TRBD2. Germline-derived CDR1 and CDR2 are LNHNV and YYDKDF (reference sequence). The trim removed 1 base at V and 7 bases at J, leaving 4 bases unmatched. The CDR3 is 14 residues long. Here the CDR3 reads CATSRALATNEQFF. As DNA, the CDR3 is TGTGCCACCAGCAGAGCACTAGCGACGAATGAGCAGTTCTTC.

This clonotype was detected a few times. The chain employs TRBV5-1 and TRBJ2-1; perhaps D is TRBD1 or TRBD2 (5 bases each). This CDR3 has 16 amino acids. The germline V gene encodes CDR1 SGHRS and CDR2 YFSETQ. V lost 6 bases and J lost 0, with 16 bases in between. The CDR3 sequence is CASTPRWGSSYNEQFF. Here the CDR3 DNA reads TGCGCCAGCACCCCGCGATGGGGGAGCTCCTACAATGAGCAGTTCTTC.

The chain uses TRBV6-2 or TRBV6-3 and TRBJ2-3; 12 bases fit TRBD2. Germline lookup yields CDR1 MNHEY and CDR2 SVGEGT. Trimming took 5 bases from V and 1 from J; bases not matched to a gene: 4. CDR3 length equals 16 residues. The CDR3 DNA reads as TGTGCCAGCAGTACTCGGACTAGCGGGGGCACAGATACGCAGTATTTT. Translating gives CASSTRTSGGTDTQYF.

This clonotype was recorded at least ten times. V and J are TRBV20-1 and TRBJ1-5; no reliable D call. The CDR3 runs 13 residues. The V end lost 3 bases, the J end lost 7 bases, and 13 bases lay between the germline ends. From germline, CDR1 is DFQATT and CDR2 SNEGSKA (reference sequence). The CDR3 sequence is CSARTGLGQPQHF. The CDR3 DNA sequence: TGCAGTGCTAGGACCGGGCTGGGCCAGCCCCAGCATTTT.

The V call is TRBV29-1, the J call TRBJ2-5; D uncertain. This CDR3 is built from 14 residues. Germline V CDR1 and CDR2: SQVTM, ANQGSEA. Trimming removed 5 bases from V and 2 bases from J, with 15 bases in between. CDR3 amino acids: CSVQTAPVQETQYF. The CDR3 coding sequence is TGCAGCGTTCAGACGGCTCCCGTTCAAGAGACCCAGTACTTC.

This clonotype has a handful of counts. The CDR3 loop is CASSLSQGHYEQYF. The CDR3 nucleotides are TGTGCCAGCAGCTTAAGTCAGGGCCACTACGAGCAGTACTTC. V is TRBV7-9 and J is TRBJ2-7; TRBD1 might be the D (5 bases). The CDR3 contains 14 residues. CDR1 and CDR2 from the germline V gene are SEHNR and FQNEAQ (reference sequence). V was cut by 2 bases and J by 3 bases, with 11 bases left in between.

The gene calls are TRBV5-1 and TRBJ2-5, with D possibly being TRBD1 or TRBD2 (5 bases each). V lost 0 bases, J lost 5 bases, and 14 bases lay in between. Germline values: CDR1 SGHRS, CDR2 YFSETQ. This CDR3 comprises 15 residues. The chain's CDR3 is CASSLATGTAETQYF. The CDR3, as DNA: TGCGCCAGCAGCTTGGCAACCGGGACCGCGGAGACCCAGTACTTC.

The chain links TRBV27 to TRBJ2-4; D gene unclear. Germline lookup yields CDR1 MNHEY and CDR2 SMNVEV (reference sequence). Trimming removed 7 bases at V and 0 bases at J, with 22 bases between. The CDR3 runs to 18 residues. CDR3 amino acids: CASKVEHRVALAKNIQYF. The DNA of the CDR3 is TGTGCCAGCAAGGTAGAACACCGCGTTGCTCTAGCCAAAAACATTCAGTACTTC.

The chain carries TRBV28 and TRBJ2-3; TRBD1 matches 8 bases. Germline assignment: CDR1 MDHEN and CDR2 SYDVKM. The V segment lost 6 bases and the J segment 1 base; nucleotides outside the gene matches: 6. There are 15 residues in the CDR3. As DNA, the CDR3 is TGTGCCAGCAGATCAGGGGGCGAAGGCACAGATACGCAGTATTTT. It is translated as CASRSGGEGTDTQYF.

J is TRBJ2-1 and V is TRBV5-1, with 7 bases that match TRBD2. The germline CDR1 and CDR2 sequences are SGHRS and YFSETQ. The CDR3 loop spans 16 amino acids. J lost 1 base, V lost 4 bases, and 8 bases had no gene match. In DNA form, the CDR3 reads TGCGCCAGCAGCCCACTGGCGGGAGCTTCCTACAATGAGCAGTTCTTC. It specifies CASSPLAGASYNEQFF.

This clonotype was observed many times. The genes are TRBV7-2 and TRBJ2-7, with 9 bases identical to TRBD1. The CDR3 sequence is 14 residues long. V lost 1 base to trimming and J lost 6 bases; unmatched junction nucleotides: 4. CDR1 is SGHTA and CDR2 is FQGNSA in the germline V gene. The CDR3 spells CASSLGWTGAEQYF. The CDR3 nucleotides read TGTGCCAGCAGCTTAGGTTGGACAGGGGCCGAGCAGTACTTC.

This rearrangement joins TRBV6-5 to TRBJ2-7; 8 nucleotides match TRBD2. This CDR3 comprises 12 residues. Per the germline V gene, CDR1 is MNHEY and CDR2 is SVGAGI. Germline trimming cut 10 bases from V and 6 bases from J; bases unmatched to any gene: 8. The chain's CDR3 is CATSNRGGEQYF. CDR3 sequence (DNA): TGTGCCACCTCCAACCGGGGGGGCGAGCAGTACTTC.

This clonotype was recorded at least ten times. The CDR3, as DNA: TGCAGTGCTAGAGAGGTGGGACGTCCCTACGAGCAGTACTTC. It encodes CSAREVGRPYEQYF. J is TRBJ2-7 and V is TRBV20-1, with D perhaps assigned TRBD1 or TRBD2 (5 bases each). Germline CDR1 DFQATT, CDR2 SNEGSKA (reference sequence). Trimming stripped 0 bases from V and 2 bases from J, with 11 bases between. CDR3 size: 14 residues.

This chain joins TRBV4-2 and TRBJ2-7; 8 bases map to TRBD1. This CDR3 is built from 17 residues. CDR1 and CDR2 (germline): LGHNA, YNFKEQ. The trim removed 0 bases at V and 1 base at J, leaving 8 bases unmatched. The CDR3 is CASSQDARGRRSYEQYF. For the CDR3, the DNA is TGTGCCAGCAGCCAAGATGCCAGGGGGCGGAGATCCTACGAGCAGTACTTC.

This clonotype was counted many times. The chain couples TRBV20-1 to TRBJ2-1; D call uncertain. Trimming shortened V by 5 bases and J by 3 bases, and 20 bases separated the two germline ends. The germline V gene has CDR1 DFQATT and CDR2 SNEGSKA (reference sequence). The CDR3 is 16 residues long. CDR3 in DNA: TGCAGTGCTCCAGTTAATTGGGTACTCAACTACAATGAGCAGTTCTTC. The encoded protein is CSAPVNWVLNYNEQFF.

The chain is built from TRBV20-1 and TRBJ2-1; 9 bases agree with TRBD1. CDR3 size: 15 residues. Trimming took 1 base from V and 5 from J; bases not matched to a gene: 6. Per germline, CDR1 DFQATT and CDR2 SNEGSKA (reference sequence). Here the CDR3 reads CSARVRDREHNEQFF. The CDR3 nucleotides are TGCAGTGCTAGAGTCCGGGACAGGGAGCACAATGAGCAGTTCTTC.

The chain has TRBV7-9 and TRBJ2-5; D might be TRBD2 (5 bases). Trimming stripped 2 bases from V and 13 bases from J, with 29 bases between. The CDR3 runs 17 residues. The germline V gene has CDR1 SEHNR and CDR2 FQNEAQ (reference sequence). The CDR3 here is CASSLLAGRGTNQEGYF. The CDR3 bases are TGTGCCAGCAGCTTACTAGCCGGACGCGGTACAAATCAGGAAGGGTACTTC.

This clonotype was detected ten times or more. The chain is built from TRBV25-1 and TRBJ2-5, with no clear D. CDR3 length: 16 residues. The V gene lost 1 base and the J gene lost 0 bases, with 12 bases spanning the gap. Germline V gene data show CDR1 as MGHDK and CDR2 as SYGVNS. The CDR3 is CASSELGSTYQETQYF. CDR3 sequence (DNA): TGTGCCAGCAGTGAATTAGGCTCCACGTACCAAGAGACCCAGTACTTC.

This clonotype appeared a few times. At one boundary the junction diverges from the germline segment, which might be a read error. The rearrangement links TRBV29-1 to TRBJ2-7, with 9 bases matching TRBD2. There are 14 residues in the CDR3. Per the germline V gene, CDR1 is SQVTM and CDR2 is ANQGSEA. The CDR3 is CSVVWREGSHEQYF. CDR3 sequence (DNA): TGCAGCGTTGTCTGGCGGGAGGGCTCCCACGAGCAGTACTTC.